This entry lists 18 T cell receptor beta chains sequenced from one sample in a study of shared clonotypes between healthy human individuals. Profiling relied on immunoSEQ multiplex PCR, and the TCRdb table lists in-frame clones only, not all of them. The data show around 2.5 million clones, approximately 93% seen once. The sequenced sample was naive CD4+ T cells from PBMCs. The sample's subset: CD45RA+ positively selected. These receptors were taken from a young man in good health. Some clones in this sample may be carry-over from other donors' samples.

This chain uses TRBV9 with TRBJ2-1, with a tentative D call TRBD2 (5 bases). The V end was cut by 0 bases, the J end by 0 bases, with 13 bases between. The CDR3 is made up of 17 amino acids. CDR1 is SGDLS and CDR2 is YYNGEE in the germline V gene. In DNA form, the CDR3 reads TGTGCCAGCAGCGTAGCTGGTGGGAGTAGCTCCTACAATGAGCAGTTCTTC. Amino acids: CASSVAGGSSSYNEQFF.

The chain joins TRBV6-1 to TRBJ1-2; no clear D gene. V shed 2 bases and J shed 8 bases, with 15 bases lying between them. Germline CDR1 reads MNHNS; CDR2 reads SASEGT. The CDR3 length is 14 residues. This CDR3 is CASSEREPTHGYTF. CDR3 bases: TGTGCCAGCAGTGAAAGAGAACCCACACACGGCTACACCTTC.

The count of this clone is one. This chain uses TRBV28 with TRBJ2-7; D is uncertain. The ends were cut back, 5 bases at V and 3 bases at J, with 5 bases in the middle. Germline V gene data show CDR1 as MDHEN and CDR2 as SYDVKM. The CDR3 is 11 residues long. CDR3 sequence: CASSALYEQYF. The CDR3 DNA reads as TGTGCCAGCAGTGCTCTCTACGAGCAGTACTTC.

V usage is TRBV5-1 and J usage is TRBJ2-5, with 10 bases lining up with TRBD2. This CDR3 has 15 residues. The J segment lost 2 bases and the V segment lost 4 bases, leaving 5 bases of the junction unmatched. Germline CDR1 SGHRS, CDR2 YFSETQ. CDR3 protein: CASSVRTSGQETQYF. Here the CDR3 DNA reads TGCGCCAGCAGCGTAAGGACTAGCGGACAAGAGACCCAGTACTTC.

This chain links TRBV28 with TRBJ1-2; no definite D call. CDR3 length equals 16 residues. CDR1 and CDR2 (germline): MDHEN, SYDVKM. V dropped 3 bases and J dropped 7 bases, with 21 bases sitting between them. CDR3 amino acids: CASSFPIYGESGGYTF. In DNA form, the CDR3 reads TGTGCCAGCAGTTTTCCAATTTACGGAGAATCCGGTGGCTACACCTTC.

The V and J genes are TRBV7-2 and TRBJ2-3; 13 bases align to TRBD2. The CDR3 has 17 amino acids. Losses at the gene ends were 2 bases for V and 6 bases for J; bases not matched to a gene: 8. The V gene's germline CDR1 is SGHTA and CDR2 FQGNSA. CDR3 region: CASSLFRTSGRGDTQYF. The CDR3 DNA sequence: TGTGCCAGCAGCTTATTCAGGACTAGCGGGAGAGGTGATACGCAGTATTTT.

V gene TRBV10-2 combines with J gene TRBJ1-3; D remains unclear. The CDR3 covers 13 residues. V was shortened by 6 bases and J by 2 bases, with 8 bases between the two germline ends. Per germline, CDR1 WSHSY and CDR2 SAAADI. CDR3 amino acids: CASRREAGNTIYF. CDR3 DNA sequence: TGCGCCAGCAGAAGGGAGGCTGGAAACACCATATATTTT.

V is TRBV6-1 and J is TRBJ2-7; TRBD2 is a possible D gene (6 bases). V lost 10 bases and J 0 bases, leaving 16 bases between the germline ends. The CDR3 is 14 residues long. Germline V lookup: CDR1 MNHNS, CDR2 SASEGT. The CDR3 DNA reads as TGTGCCACCCGCCGTCGGGGGTTCTCCTACGAGCAGTACTTC. This sequence encodes CATRRRGFSYEQYF.

The chain couples TRBV7-2 to TRBJ2-5; weak D call: TRBD2 (6 bases). The length of the CDR3 is 14 residues. V was trimmed by 5 bases and J by 2 bases, leaving 12 bases between them. Per germline, CDR1 SGHTA and CDR2 FQGNSA. CDR3 sequence: CASSQVGLQETQYF. CDR3 coding DNA: TGTGCCAGCAGCCAAGTGGGACTGCAAGAGACCCAGTACTTC.

As regards this clone: The junction differs from germline at one of its ends, possibly a read error. J is TRBJ1-1 and V is TRBV7-2; 8 bases match TRBD1. Per germline, CDR1 SGHTA and CDR2 FQGNSA. CDR3 length equals 13 residues. CDR3 DNA: TGTGCCAGCAGCTTAGAGTCCGGGACAGGCCACCATTTT. This translates into CASSLESGTGHHF.

This clone was detected only once. This chain joins TRBV27 and TRBJ2-7; 9 bases are shared with TRBD2. Germline V gives CDR1 MNHEY, CDR2 SMNVEV (reference sequence). V shed 3 bases, J shed 0 bases, and the junction held 6 bases outside the gene matches. This CDR3 region has 16 residues. In DNA, the CDR3 is TGTGCCAGCAGTTTGGGTGGCGGGAGGGTCTCCTACGAGCAGTACTTC. It codes for CASSLGGGRVSYEQYF.

This sequence joins TRBV19 and TRBJ1-1; a weak D match, TRBD1 (5 bases). Germline CDR1 LNHDA, CDR2 SQIVND (reference sequence). The V end lost 4 bases, the J end lost 9 bases, and 12 bases lay between the germline ends. The CDR3 covers 12 residues. The DNA of the CDR3 is TGTGCCAGTAGTAACCTGGCAGGGCAAGCTTTCTTT. This translates into CASSNLAGQAFF.

This rearrangement joins TRBV27 to TRBJ2-5, with TRBD1 identical over 11 bases. The J segment lost 7 bases and the V segment lost 6 bases, leaving 4 bases of the junction unmatched. The V gene's germline CDR1 is MNHEY and CDR2 SMNVEV (reference sequence). The CDR3 runs to 13 residues. The CDR3 region is CASSRGQGATQYF. The CDR3 DNA reads TGTGCCAGCAGCCGAGGACAGGGGGCGACCCAGTACTTC.

A word on this clone: Other DNA sequences in this specimen translate into the identical CDR3. The V and J genes are TRBV7-3 and TRBJ2-3; 14 bases line up with TRBD2. V lost 3 bases, J lost 1 base, and 0 bases stayed unmatched. This CDR3 spans 16 amino acids. Germline V gene lookup returns CDR1 SGHTA and CDR2 FQGTGA. The CDR3 protein is CASSLGLAGGTDTQYF. Here the CDR3 DNA reads TGTGCCAGCAGCTTGGGACTAGCGGGAGGCACAGATACGCAGTATTTT.

V and J are TRBV6-1 and TRBJ2-5, with TRBD1 matching over 8 bases. The V and J ends lost 1 base and 5 bases, in that order; junction bases with no gene match: 6. The CDR3 covers 15 residues. Per the germline V gene, CDR1 is MNHNS and CDR2 is SASEGT. Here the CDR3 reads CASSEGTGFWETQYF. In DNA form, the CDR3 reads TGTGCCAGCAGTGAAGGGACAGGGTTCTGGGAGACCCAGTACTTC.

The V gene is TRBV28, the J gene TRBJ2-7; 9 nucleotides align to TRBD2. V lost 2 bases, J lost 2 bases, and 7 bases stayed unmatched. The CDR3 loop spans 16 amino acids. CDR1 MDHEN and CDR2 SYDVKM come from the germline V gene. The CDR3 bases are TGTGCCAGCAGTTTAGCGGGAGGGCTCGAGACCTACGAGCAGTACTTC. This encodes CASSLAGGLETYEQYF.

J is TRBJ1-5 and V is TRBV4-2; D is perhaps TRBD1 (6 bases). Trimming took off 0 bases at V and 2 bases at J, with 17 bases between the two ends. CDR1 LGHNA and CDR2 YNFKEQ come from the germline V gene. CDR3 size: 18 residues. The CDR3 DNA reads TGTGCCAGCAGCCAAGATCCTTACAGGGACGGAGGCAATCAGCCCCAGCATTTT. Translated, it gives CASSQDPYRDGGNQPQHF.

The chain carries TRBV18 and TRBJ1-1; D is possibly TRBD1 (5 bases). This CDR3 contains 15 residues. From germline, CDR1 is KGHSH and CDR2 LQKENI. The V end lost 0 bases, the J end lost 4 bases, and 12 bases lay between the germline ends. This CDR3 reads CASSPPRGEGTEAFF. CDR3 DNA: TGTGCCAGCTCACCACCGCGGGGGGAGGGCACTGAAGCTTTCTTT.